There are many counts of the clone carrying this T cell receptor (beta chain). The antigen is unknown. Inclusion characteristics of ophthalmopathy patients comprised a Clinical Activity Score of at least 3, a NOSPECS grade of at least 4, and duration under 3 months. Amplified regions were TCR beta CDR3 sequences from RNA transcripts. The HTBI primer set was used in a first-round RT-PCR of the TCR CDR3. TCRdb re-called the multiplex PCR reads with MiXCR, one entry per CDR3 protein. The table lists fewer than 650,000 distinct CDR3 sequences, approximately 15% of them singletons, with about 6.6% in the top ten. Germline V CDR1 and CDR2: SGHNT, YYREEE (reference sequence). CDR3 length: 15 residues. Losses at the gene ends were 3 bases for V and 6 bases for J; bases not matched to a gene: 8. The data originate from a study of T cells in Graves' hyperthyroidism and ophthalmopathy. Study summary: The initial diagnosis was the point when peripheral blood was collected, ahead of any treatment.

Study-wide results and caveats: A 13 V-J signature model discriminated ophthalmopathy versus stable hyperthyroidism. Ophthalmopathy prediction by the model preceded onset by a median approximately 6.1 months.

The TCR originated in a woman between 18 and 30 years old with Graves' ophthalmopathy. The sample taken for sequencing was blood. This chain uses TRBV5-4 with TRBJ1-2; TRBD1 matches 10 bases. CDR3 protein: CASSWARTGGDGYTF. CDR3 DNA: TGTGCCAGCAGCTGGGCCAGGACAGGGGGGGATGGCTACACCTTC.